This T cell receptor beta chain appears in the sequencing data of a study of blood T cell repertoires in COVID-19. Data came from immunoSEQ multiplex PCR; TCRdb stores just in-frame clones and leaves some out. Of approximately 50,000 clones listed, around 90% were seen once; the top ten hold roughly a quarter. V gave up 5 bases and J gave up 7 bases; unmatched junction bases: 6. The CDR3 extends over 15 amino acids. Germline lookup yields CDR1 SGHVS and CDR2 FQNEAQ. The sequenced material came from peripheral blood. This TCR derives from a woman of 80 years or more with acute or convalescent COVID-19. This chain uses TRBV7-8 with TRBJ2-1; 12 bases line up with TRBD2. The CDR3 DNA is TGTGCCAGCAGCCACGCTAGCGGGGGGGCTAATGAGCAGTTCTTC. Amino acids: CASSHASGGANEQFF.